These T cell receptor beta chains were read from a single sample in a study of T cells expressing NK-cell markers. Using the 5' RACE reads, TCRdb records one entry per CDR3 protein without DNA. This table lists more than 400,000 distinct CDR3 sequences. Sequencing was performed on blood T cells: a sorted CD56 or NKG2C T cell subset, CD4+ or CD8+ T cells, or bulk PBMC T cells (not recorded which). These receptor sequences come from a woman between 18 and 75 years old in good health. The CDR3 runs from the conserved cysteine through the conserved F or W. Fields, in order: CDR3 length, J gene, V gene, CDR3 protein.

length: 15
J: TRBJ1-6
V: TRBV7-8
CDR3: CASSLLQLYNSPLHF

length: 12
J: TRBJ1-5
V: TRBV28
CDR3: CASRQGASPRLF

length: 16
J: TRBJ2-4
V: TRBV15
CDR3: CATSRDGGPNPNIQYF

length: 12
J: TRBJ2-7
V: TRBV27
CDR3: CASRGLAWEQYF

length: 12
J: TRBJ2-1
V: TRBV5-5
CDR3: CASSVTYNEQFF

length: 14
J: TRBJ1-3
V: TRBV10-3
CDR3: CAISDTLGGNTIYF

length: 17
J: TRBJ2-7
V: TRBV18
CDR3: CASSPVPPGALVYEQYF

length: 14
J: TRBJ2-7
V: TRBV7-7
CDR3: CASSLEAGAYEQYF

length: 16
J: TRBJ2-2
V: TRBV10-3
CDR3: CAIRPVTGPVTGELFF

length: 13
J: TRBJ2-5
V: TRBV6-6
CDR3: CAEALAAQETQYF

length: 13
J: TRBJ1-1
V: TRBV19
CDR3: CASSIIRADEAFF

length: 17
J: TRBJ2-1
V: TRBV3-1
CDR3: CASSQASTGYSYNEQFF

length: 15
J: TRBJ2-3
V: TRBV20-1
CDR3: CSARDSAGGPNTQYF

length: 17
J: TRBJ2-2
V: TRBV5-4
CDR3: CASSPTMGLASAGELFF

length: 14
J: TRBJ2-1
V: TRBV6-1
CDR3: CASRFREGYNEQFF